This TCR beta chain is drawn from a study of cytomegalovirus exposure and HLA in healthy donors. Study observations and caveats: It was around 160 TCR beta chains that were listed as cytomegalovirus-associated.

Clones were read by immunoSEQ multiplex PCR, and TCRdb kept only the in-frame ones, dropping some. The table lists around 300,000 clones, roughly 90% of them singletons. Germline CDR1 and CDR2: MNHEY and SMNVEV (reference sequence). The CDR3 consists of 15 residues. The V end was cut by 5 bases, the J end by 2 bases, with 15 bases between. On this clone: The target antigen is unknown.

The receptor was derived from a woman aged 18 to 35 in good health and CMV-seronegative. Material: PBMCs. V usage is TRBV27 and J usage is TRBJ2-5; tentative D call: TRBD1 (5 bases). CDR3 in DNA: TGTGCCAGCAGTGTGAGGCACAGGACACAAGAGACCCAGTACTTC. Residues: CASSVRHRTQETQYF.